These 3 T cell receptor beta chains share one sample of origin, sequenced in a study of CD8+CD57+ T cells in acquired aplastic anemia. Both TCR beta VDJ combination and CDR3 sequence profiling were carried out. Genomic DNA was the template for this profiling. TCRdb re-called the reads through MiXCR, storing one row per CDR3 protein. Among around 210,000 distinct CDR3 sequences listed, about 62% were seen once. Sequencing was done on patients that had shown CD8+CD57+ cell expansion by flow cytometry. Sequencing was performed on sorted CD4+, CD8+, or CD8+CD57+ T cells (not recorded which) from PBMCs. These receptors all stem from a human donor with aplastic anemia.

In DNA, the CDR3 is TGTGCCAGCAGCCCAAAGGCAGACTACTCCTACGAGCAGTACTTC. Its translation: CASSPKADYSYEQYF. The rearrangement joins TRBV9 to TRBJ2-7, with D possibly TRBD2 on 5 matching bases. Germline lookup yields CDR1 SGDLS and CDR2 YYNGEE. The CDR3 is made up of 15 amino acids. V was trimmed by 4 bases and J by 0 bases, leaving 14 bases between them. The full variable domain, its missing parts supplied by reference TRBV9 and TRBJ2-7, is DSGVTQTPKHLITATGQRVTLRCSPRSGDLSVYWYQQSLDQGLQFLIQYYNGEERAKGNILERFSAQQFPDLHSELNLSSLELGDSALYFCASSPKADYSYEQYFGPGTRLTVT.

In its sample, this clonotype was seen a few times. The genes are TRBV2 and TRBJ1-5, with D tentatively TRBD1 (6 bases). CDR3 length equals 15 residues. Germline CDR1 reads SNHLY; CDR2 reads FYNNEI. V was shortened by 6 bases and J by 2 bases, with 14 bases between the two germline ends. The CDR3 spells CASSLTGFGNQPQHF. CDR3 coding DNA: TGTGCCAGCAGCCTGACAGGATTTGGCAATCAGCCCCAGCATTTT.

The chain has TRBV11-3 and TRBJ2-2; tentative D call: TRBD1 (5 bases). Germline-derived CDR1 and CDR2 are SGHNT and YENEEA. V lost 1 base and J lost 7, with 10 bases in between. The CDR3 runs 14 residues. The CDR3 spells CASSLGQGIGELFF. In nucleotides, the CDR3 is TGTGCCAGCAGCTTAGGGCAGGGAATCGGGGAGCTGTTTTTT.